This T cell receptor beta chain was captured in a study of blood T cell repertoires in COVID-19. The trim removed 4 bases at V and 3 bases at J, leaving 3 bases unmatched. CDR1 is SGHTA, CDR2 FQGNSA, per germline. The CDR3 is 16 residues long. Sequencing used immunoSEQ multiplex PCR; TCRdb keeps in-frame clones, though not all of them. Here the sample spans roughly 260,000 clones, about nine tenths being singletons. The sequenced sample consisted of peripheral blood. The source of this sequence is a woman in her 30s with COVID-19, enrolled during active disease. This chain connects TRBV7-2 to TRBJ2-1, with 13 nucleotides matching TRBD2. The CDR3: CASSSTSGGLYNEQFF. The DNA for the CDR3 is TGTGCCAGCAGCTCGACTAGCGGGGGGCTCTACAATGAGCAGTTCTTC.